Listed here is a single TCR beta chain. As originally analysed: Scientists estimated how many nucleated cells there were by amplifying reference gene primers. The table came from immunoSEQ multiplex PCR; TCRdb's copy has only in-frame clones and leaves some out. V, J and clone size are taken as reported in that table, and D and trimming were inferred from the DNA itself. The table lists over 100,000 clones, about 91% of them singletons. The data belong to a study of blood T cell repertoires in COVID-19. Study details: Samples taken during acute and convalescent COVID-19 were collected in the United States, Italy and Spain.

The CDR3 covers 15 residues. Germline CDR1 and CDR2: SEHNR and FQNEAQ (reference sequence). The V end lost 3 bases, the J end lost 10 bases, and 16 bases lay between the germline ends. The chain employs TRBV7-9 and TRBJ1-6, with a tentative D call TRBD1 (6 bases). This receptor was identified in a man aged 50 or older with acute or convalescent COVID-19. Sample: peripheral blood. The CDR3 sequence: CASSLGHRVGSPLHF. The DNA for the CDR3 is TGTGCCAGCAGCTTGGGACATCGAGTAGGCTCACCCCTCCACTTT. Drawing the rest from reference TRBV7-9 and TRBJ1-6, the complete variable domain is DTGVSQNPRHKITKRGQNVTFRCDPISEHNRLYWYRQTLGQGPEFLTYFQNEAQLEKSRLLSDRFSAERPKGSFSTLEIQRTEQGDSAMYLCASSLGHRVGSPLHFGNGTRLTVT.